These 31 T cell receptor beta chains came from one sample sequenced in a study of T cells after yellow fever vaccination. MiXCR was run by TCRdb on the 5' RACE reads, yielding one entry per CDR3 protein. Found here are 300,000 to 450,000 distinct CDR3 sequences, roughly 8% of them singletons; the top ten hold 17%. This material consisted of PBMCs, taken more than 35 days after the first yellow fever vaccination. The receptors shown here come from a man aged 18-30 years who received the YFV17D yellow fever vaccine.

This clonotype was found a few times. This rearrangement joins TRBV30 to TRBJ2-1; D is possibly TRBD2 (5 bases). Trimming left V 1 base short and J 7 bases short, with 20 bases between. The CDR3 is 16 residues long. Germline V gene lookup returns CDR1 GTSNPN and CDR2 SVGIG (reference sequence). CDR3 amino acids: CAWSAWSSGWGNEQFF. The CDR3 DNA is TGTGCCTGGAGTGCTTGGTCTTCGGGGTGGGGAAATGAGCAGTTCTTC.

This clonotype was detected only a few times. V usage is TRBV6-5 and J usage is TRBJ1-6; D is ambiguous. CDR3 size: 12 residues. The V and J ends lost 10 bases and 4 bases respectively, with 8 bases between them. Per the germline V gene, CDR1 is MNHEY and CDR2 is SVGAGI. As DNA, the CDR3 is TGTGCCACCCGGGCGTATAATTCACCCCTCCACTTT. Protein sequence: CATRAYNSPLHF.

This chain connects TRBV11-2 to TRBJ2-2; D might be TRBD1 or TRBD2, each matching 5 bases. Trimming left V 5 bases short and J 10 bases short, with 11 bases between. The germline CDR1 and CDR2 sequences are SGHAT and FQNNGV. This CDR3 spans 12 amino acids. CDR3 residues: CASSRGPLELFF. The CDR3 DNA follows: TGTGCCAGCAGCAGGGGACCTTTGGAGCTGTTTTTT.

The rearrangement uses TRBV20-1 and TRBJ1-1; D is unclear. Germline V gene lookup returns CDR1 DFQATT and CDR2 SNEGSKA (reference sequence). The length of the CDR3 is 12 residues. Trimming cost V 5 bases and J 3 bases, with 10 bases left between them. This chain's CDR3 is CSAPLRHTEAFF. DNA of the CDR3: TGCAGTGCTCCACTTAGACACACTGAAGCTTTCTTT.

A few counts support this clonotype. The rearrangement uses TRBV7-3 and TRBJ1-1, with D possibly matching TRBD1 (5 bases). Trimming took 4 bases from V and 3 from J, leaving 27 bases between them. Germline V gene data show CDR1 as SGHTA and CDR2 as FQGTGA. The CDR3 loop spans 19 amino acids. The CDR3 protein is CASSCDLRGWVIGDTEAFF. DNA of the CDR3: TGTGCCAGCAGCTGTGACCTTCGGGGATGGGTGATAGGGGACACTGAAGCTTTCTTT. Together with reference TRBV7-3 and TRBJ1-1, the CDR3 gives the full variable domain: GAGVSQTPSNKVTEKGKYVELRCDPISGHTALYWYRQSLGQGPEFLIYFQGTGAADDSGLPNDRFFAVRPEGSVSTLKIQRTERGDSAVYLCASSCDLRGWVIGDTEAFFGQGTRLTVV.

This clonotype was seen only a few times. The chain uses TRBV6-2 or TRBV6-3 and TRBJ1-5; possible D gene TRBD1, 5 bases. V dropped 2 bases and J dropped 0 bases, with 8 bases sitting between them. From germline, CDR1 is MNHEY and CDR2 SVGEGT. This CDR3 comprises 15 residues. The CDR3 spells CASSYGGYSNQPQHF. In DNA, the CDR3 is TGTGCCAGCAGTTACGGGGGGTATAGCAATCAGCCCCAGCATTTT.

In its sample, this clonotype was seen a few times. This rearrangement joins TRBV28 to TRBJ2-7; 7 bases fit TRBD1. The CDR3 extends over 15 amino acids. Germline loops: CDR1 MDHEN, CDR2 SYDVKM. Germline trimming cut 3 bases from V and 6 bases from J; bases unmatched to any gene: 11. The CDR3, as DNA: TGTGCCAGCAGTTTGAACAGGGGCGTTCCTGGCGAGCAGTACTTC. It translates to CASSLNRGVPGEQYF.

The chain employs TRBV11-2 and TRBJ2-1; D is perhaps TRBD1 (6 bases). Trimming left V 0 bases short and J 10 bases short, with 19 bases between. The CDR3 covers 16 residues. Germline assignment: CDR1 SGHAT and CDR2 FQNNGV. CDR3 in amino acids: CASSLESGEIFGEQFF. The CDR3 DNA reads as TGTGCCAGCAGCTTAGAATCAGGGGAAATTTTCGGGGAGCAGTTCTTC.

This clonotype has a count of ten or more. J is TRBJ1-4 and V is TRBV20-1; tentatively, D is TRBD1 (5 bases). V dropped 6 bases and J dropped 0 bases, with 11 bases sitting between them. Germline CDR1 is DFQATT and CDR2 is SNEGSKA (reference sequence). This CDR3 has 14 residues. CDR3: CSAGTPATNEKLFF. In DNA, the CDR3 is TGCAGTGCGGGGACGCCCGCAACTAATGAAAAACTGTTTTTT.

This clonotype was counted a few times. The V and J genes are TRBV6-6 and TRBJ1-2; D is unclear. The V and J ends lost 6 bases and 7 bases respectively, with 9 bases between them. CDR3 length: 11 residues. Germline lookup yields CDR1 MNHNY and CDR2 SVGAGI (reference sequence). Here the CDR3 reads CASRIEVGYTF. Here the CDR3 DNA reads TGTGCCAGCAGGATTGAAGTTGGCTACACCTTC.

The rearrangement uses TRBV7-3 and TRBJ2-2, with no clear D. This CDR3 spans 14 amino acids. Trimming removed 1 base from V and 3 bases from J, with 6 bases in between. Per germline, CDR1 SGHTA and CDR2 FQGTGA. CDR3 nucleotides: TGTGCCAGCAGCTTAAACGGCTACACCGGGGAGCTGTTTTTT. It encodes CASSLNGYTGELFF. Combining the CDR3 with reference TRBV7-3 and TRBJ2-2 gives the whole variable domain GAGVSQTPSNKVTEKGKYVELRCDPISGHTALYWYRQSLGQGPEFLIYFQGTGAADDSGLPNDRFFAVRPEGSVSTLKIQRTERGDSAVYLCASSLNGYTGELFFGEGSRLTVL.

This clonotype was detected many times. The chain recombines TRBV5-1 with TRBJ1-1, with D hard to call. Trimming removed 4 bases from V and 3 bases from J, with 10 bases in between. Germline V lookup: CDR1 SGHRS, CDR2 YFSETQ. The CDR3 is 13 amino acids. CDR3 nucleotide sequence: TGCGCCAGCAGCAACCGGGAGTACACTGAAGCTTTCTTT. The encoded protein is CASSNREYTEAFF.

This clonotype occurred a few times. The chain employs TRBV10-3 and TRBJ1-4, with D uncertain. V lost 0 bases and J lost 0, with 5 bases in between. The CDR3 covers 15 residues. Germline assignment: CDR1 ENHRY and CDR2 SYGVKD. CDR3 in amino acids: CAISESQTTNEKLFF. In DNA, the CDR3 is TGTGCCATCAGTGAGTCCCAGACAACTAATGAAAAACTGTTTTTT.

This chain joins TRBV20-1 and TRBJ1-1; tentatively, D is TRBD1 (6 bases). Germline V CDR1 and CDR2: DFQATT, SNEGSKA (reference sequence). V lost 6 bases, J lost 2 bases, and 13 bases lay in between. The CDR3 has 13 residues. The CDR3 region is CSAARGPNTEAFF. For the CDR3, the DNA is TGCAGTGCCGCCAGGGGCCCAAACACTGAAGCTTTCTTT.

The rearrangement joins TRBV5-4 to TRBJ2-4; possibly TRBD1 for D (6 bases). Germline CDR1 SGHNT, CDR2 YYREEE (reference sequence). The CDR3 is 16 residues long. V shed 4 bases and J shed 6 bases, with 20 bases lying between them. The CDR3, as DNA: TGTGCCAGCAGCCCAGCCCTTGGCAGGGGTGTAAACATTCAGTACTTC. Translating gives CASSPALGRGVNIQYF. The variable domain in full, with the rest retrieved from reference TRBV5-4 and TRBJ2-4, is ETGVTQSPTHLIKTRGQQVTLRCSSQSGHNTVSWYQQALGQGPQFIFQYYREEENGRGNFPPRFSGLQFPNYSSELNVNALELDDSALYLCASSPALGRGVNIQYFGAGTRLSVL.

This clonotype was seen more than once but under ten times. The rearrangement links TRBV10-3 to TRBJ2-5; D gene uncertain. The V and J ends lost 5 bases and 4 bases respectively, with 14 bases between them. The CDR3 is 14 residues long. The germline CDR1 and CDR2 sequences are ENHRY and SYGVKD. The CDR3 DNA reads as TGTGCCATCAGTCGACAAAATTGGGCAGAGACCCAGTACTTC. Translation: CAISRQNWAETQYF.

This clonotype has a handful of counts. The chain couples TRBV20-1 to TRBJ2-7, with D possibly called TRBD1 or TRBD2 (5 bases each). V was pared by 0 bases and J by 3 bases, with 12 bases between. Germline lookup yields CDR1 DFQATT and CDR2 SNEGSKA (reference sequence). The CDR3 is 14 residues long. The CDR3 sequence is CSAREVGAGYEQYF. The DNA of the CDR3 is TGCAGTGCTAGAGAGGTCGGGGCCGGCTACGAGCAGTACTTC.

Ten or more counts support this clonotype. This chain joins TRBV12-3 or TRBV12-4 and TRBJ1-1; D may be TRBD1 (5 bases). This CDR3 contains 11 residues. V gave up 8 bases and J gave up 5 bases, with 9 bases separating them. The DNA of the CDR3 is TGTGCCAGCTCACGGGGGACTGAAGCTTTCTTT. It yields the protein CASSRGTEAFF.

This clonotype has at least ten counts. V gene TRBV7-9 combines with J gene TRBJ2-4, with D possibly being TRBD1 (5 bases). CDR1 and CDR2 from the germline V gene are SEHNR and FQNEAQ (reference sequence). V lost 4 bases, J lost 4 bases, and 8 bases lay in between. The CDR3 length is 13 residues. CDR3 loop: CASSSDRKNIQYF. The CDR3 coding sequence is TGTGCCAGCAGCTCAGACAGAAAAAACATTCAGTACTTC.

This chain uses TRBV5-1 with TRBJ2-5; either TRBD1 or TRBD2 may fit D (6 bases each). Trimming stripped 4 bases from V and 6 bases from J, with 16 bases between. This CDR3 has 14 amino acids. CDR1 and CDR2 (germline): SGHRS, YFSETQ. The CDR3: CASSPSRGPKTQYF. DNA of the CDR3: TGCGCCAGCAGCCCCAGTCGGGGGCCAAAGACCCAGTACTTC.

This clonotype has just a few counts. The gene calls are TRBV12-3 or TRBV12-4 and TRBJ1-1; D may be TRBD1 (6 bases). CDR3 size: 16 residues. Trimming took off 4 bases at V and 7 bases at J, with 22 bases between the two ends. CDR3 nucleotide sequence: TGTGCCAGCAGTTCGAACCCAGGGGAGGGATCTAGTGAAGCTTTCTTT. Residues: CASSSNPGEGSSEAFF.

This clonotype was seen more than once but under ten times. This chain connects TRBV12-3 or TRBV12-4 to TRBJ2-7; D not resolved. This CDR3 is 12 amino acids long. The V gene lost 3 bases and the J gene lost 3 bases, with 6 bases spanning the gap. CDR3 loop: CASSFSNYEQYF. The DNA for the CDR3 is TGTGCCAGCAGTTTTTCGAACTACGAGCAGTACTTC.

This clonotype appeared a few times. J is TRBJ1-1 and V is TRBV12-3 or TRBV12-4; D is unresolved. V was pared by 7 bases and J by 1 base, with 1 base between. The CDR3 loop spans 10 amino acids. In DNA form, the CDR3 reads TGTGCCAGCAAGAACACTGAAGCTTTCTTT. Translated, it gives CASKNTEAFF.

This clonotype was found a few times. This chain uses TRBV4-3 with TRBJ2-1; no firm D call. This CDR3 region has 15 residues. Germline loops: CDR1 LGHNA, CDR2 YSLEER. V was clipped by 2 bases and J by 2 bases, with 10 bases between them. CDR3 amino acids: CASSQRLLTYNEQFF. CDR3 nucleotides: TGCGCCAGCAGCCAACGACTCTTGACCTACAATGAGCAGTTCTTC.

The chain carries TRBV6-2 or TRBV6-3 and TRBJ1-5; the D gene is possibly TRBD1 (5 bases). Trimming removed 11 bases from V and 6 bases from J, with 17 bases in between. The CDR3 spans 13 residues. Per germline, CDR1 MNHEY and CDR2 SVGEGT. CDR3 sequence: CAGSRTRGQPQHF. The CDR3 DNA is TGTGCCGGCTCCCGGACGAGGGGTCAGCCCCAGCATTTT.

This clonotype turned up a few times. The CDR3 sequence: CASSYGQDRETQYF. CDR3 bases: TGTGCCAGCAGCTACGGACAGGACAGAGAGACCCAGTACTTC. V usage is TRBV7-6 and J usage is TRBJ2-5; TRBD1 matches at 7 bases. Germline V gives CDR1 SGHVS, CDR2 FNYEAQ. Germline trimming cut 4 bases from V and 4 bases from J; bases unmatched to any gene: 6. CDR3 size: 14 residues.

The table lists this clonotype with many counts. This chain uses TRBV7-9 with TRBJ1-5; maybe TRBD1 (5 bases). The CDR3 covers 16 residues. The V end lost 5 bases, the J end lost 1 base, and 15 bases lay between the germline ends. Germline loops: CDR1 SEHNR, CDR2 FQNEAQ (reference sequence). CDR3 in amino acids: CASSPGGGGSNQPQHF. CDR3 DNA sequence: TGTGCCAGCAGCCCTGGGGGGGGAGGAAGCAATCAGCCCCAGCATTTT.

The chain employs TRBV5-1 and TRBJ2-7; maybe TRBD1 (5 bases). The V gene lost 4 bases and the J gene lost 1 base, with 9 bases spanning the gap. The CDR3 length is 13 residues. Germline values: CDR1 SGHRS, CDR2 YFSETQ. CDR3 amino acids: CASSKTDSYEQYF. CDR3 DNA sequence: TGCGCCAGCAGCAAGACAGATTCCTACGAGCAGTACTTC.

This chain connects TRBV28 to TRBJ2-2; D is perhaps TRBD2 (5 bases). V lost 10 bases and J 5 bases, leaving 17 bases between the germline ends. This CDR3 has 14 amino acids. Looked up from germline, CDR1 is MDHEN and CDR2 is SYDVKM. The CDR3 DNA reads as TGTGCCACCCCTGGACGGTCGGGAACCGGGGAGCTGTTTTTT. It is translated as CATPGRSGTGELFF.

This clonotype was seen ten or more times. J is TRBJ2-1 and V is TRBV4-3, with TRBD1 matching 8 bases. The CDR3 length is 15 residues. The germline CDR1 and CDR2 sequences are LGHNA and YSLEER. The trim removed 4 bases at V and 2 bases at J, leaving 4 bases unmatched. CDR3 bases: TGCGCCAGCAGCCTAGGGACAGGCCCCTACAATGAGCAGTTCTTC. Translation gives CASSLGTGPYNEQFF.

This clonotype was seen a handful of times. The V call is TRBV28, the J call TRBJ2-1; D gene uncertain. Trimming removed 7 bases from V and 4 bases from J, with 11 bases in between. This CDR3 comprises 13 residues. CDR1 is MDHEN and CDR2 is SYDVKM in the germline V gene. CDR3 coding DNA: TGTGCCAGCACAGGCCGACTGTACAATGAGCAGTTCTTC. Protein: CASTGRLYNEQFF.